Ten or more counts support the clone carrying this T cell receptor (beta chain). Its antigen is still unknown. This entry belongs to a study of identical twins. Template switching created a universal primer site, and the cDNA included unique molecular identifiers. In TCRdb, the 5' RACE reads were re-called with MiXCR into one record per CDR3 protein. The sample records 400,000 or so distinct CDR3 sequences, about 9% being singletons. Overall study findings and caveats: Recombination models fit unrelated individuals' TCR alpha sharing but underestimated twins'. Invariant populations such as MAIT and iNKT cells could partly muddle zero-insertion analyses.

The ends lost 4 bases at V and 5 bases at J; junction bases unmatched: 6. This CDR3 spans 13 amino acids. Germline assignment: CDR1 SQVTM and CDR2 ANQGSEA. The chain couples TRBV29-1 to TRBJ2-7, with 9 bases matching TRBD1. The TCR originated in a woman aged 45-59 years in good health. Sequencing was carried out using naive T cells sorted from blood. Here the CDR3 DNA reads TGCAGCGTTGCCGGGACAGGGATCCACGAGCAGTACTTC. Protein product: CSVAGTGIHEQYF.